A single sample gave rise to the 30 T cell receptor beta chains below, sequenced in a study of identical twins. MiXCR was run by TCRdb on the 5' RACE reads, yielding one entry per CDR3 protein. The sample has roughly 280,000 distinct CDR3 sequences, 7.5% to 9.5% seen once. The same data also went into a second study, on yellow fever vaccine responses in identical twins.

Sequencing was performed on CD8+ T cells sorted from blood. The receptors derive from a woman aged 18-30 years in good health.

This clonotype was found many times. V and J are TRBV29-1 and TRBJ2-1; TRBD1 matches at 7 bases. Germline CDR1 SQVTM, CDR2 ANQGSEA. CDR3 length: 13 amino acids. V gave up 2 bases and J gave up 4 bases; unmatched junction bases: 2. In DNA, the CDR3 is TGCAGCGTTGAAAAGGGACAGTACAATGAGCAGTTCTTC. Amino acid sequence: CSVEKGQYNEQFF.

This clonotype was recorded many times. J is TRBJ2-7 and V is TRBV27; the D gene is possibly TRBD2 (5 bases). The CDR3 covers 13 residues. V was clipped by 5 bases and J by 7 bases, with 15 bases between them. Germline assignment: CDR1 MNHEY and CDR2 SMNVEV (reference sequence). CDR3 sequence reads: CASSPSGLWEQYF. The CDR3 region has the DNA TGTGCCAGCAGTCCCTCCGGACTCTGGGAGCAGTACTTC.

This chain links TRBV28 with TRBJ2-1; TRBD2 matches at 7 bases. V dropped 5 bases and J dropped 7; count of bases not matched to a gene: 11. The CDR3 has 15 residues. CDR1 is MDHEN, CDR2 SYDVKM, per germline. CDR3 in amino acids: CASSLSGIPGNEQFF. The CDR3 DNA is TGTGCCAGCAGTCTCAGCGGGATCCCGGGTAATGAGCAGTTCTTC. Looking up the rest from reference TRBV28 and TRBJ2-1 gives the full variable domain: DVKVTQSSRYLVKRTGEKVFLECVQDMDHENMFWYRQDPGLGLRLIYFSYDVKMKEKGDIPEGYSVSREKKERFSLILESASTNQTSMYLCASSLSGIPGNEQFFGPGTRLTVL.

There are a few counts of this clonotype. The rearrangement links TRBV2 to TRBJ2-7; D is uncertain. Per the germline V gene, CDR1 is SNHLY and CDR2 is FYNNEI. V was pared by 6 bases and J by 4 bases, with 16 bases between. This CDR3 region has 14 residues. CDR3 sequence reads: CASRDVVTPYEQYF. The CDR3 DNA follows: TGTGCCAGCAGAGACGTGGTGACCCCTTACGAGCAGTACTTC.

V is TRBV29-1 and J is TRBJ2-1; D is unresolved. Trimming stripped 8 bases from V and 4 bases from J, with 9 bases between. Germline loops: CDR1 SQVTM, CDR2 ANQGSEA. CDR3 length: 11 amino acids. CDR3 DNA sequence: TGCAGCCCTGCAGGTTACAATGAGCAGTTCTTC. Its translation: CSPAGYNEQFF.

The chain carries TRBV7-9 and TRBJ2-7; D remains ambiguous. V shed 5 bases and J shed 5 bases, with 16 bases lying between them. The CDR3 contains 14 residues. Germline lookup yields CDR1 SEHNR and CDR2 FQNEAQ (reference sequence). CDR3 DNA: TGTGCCAGCAGCCCCCCGAGTAGCAGCAACGAGCAGTACTTC. Amino acids: CASSPPSSSNEQYF.

This clonotype was seen only a few times. The V and J genes are TRBV15 and TRBJ1-2; 8 bases are shared with TRBD1. Germline V gene data show CDR1 as LNHNV and CDR2 as YYDKDF (reference sequence). The CDR3 totals 14 residues. J lost 2 bases, V lost 5 bases, and 4 bases had no gene match. CDR3 loop: CATSQQGDNYGYTF. CDR3 DNA sequence: TGTGCCACCAGCCAACAGGGGGACAACTATGGCTACACCTTC.

The V call is TRBV5-6, the J call TRBJ1-1; the D is unclear. The CDR3 spans 14 residues. Trimming pared 1 base from V and 1 base from J, leaving 8 bases between. Germline V lookup: CDR1 SGHDT, CDR2 YYEEEE. The CDR3 loop reads CASSLYRANTEAFF. CDR3 DNA: TGTGCCAGCAGCTTGTACAGAGCGAACACTGAAGCTTTCTTT.

This clonotype has a count of ten or more. The chain uses TRBV4-1 and TRBJ2-7; D call uncertain. This CDR3 spans 15 amino acids. V lost 4 bases and J lost 7, with 20 bases in between. The germline CDR1 and CDR2 sequences are MGHRA and YSYEKL. The CDR3 loop reads CASSPNPRPDEEQYF. The CDR3 nucleotides are TGCGCCAGCAGCCCTAACCCTCGCCCGGATGAGGAGCAGTACTTC.

This clonotype was observed a handful of times. The chain uses TRBV28 and TRBJ2-7; no reliable D call. Per the germline V gene, CDR1 is MDHEN and CDR2 is SYDVKM. This CDR3 contains 12 residues. The germline V and J ends were trimmed by 6 bases and 6 bases, with 12 bases remaining between them. CDR3 region: CASRSDPTEQYF. The CDR3 nucleotides are TGTGCCAGCAGATCGGACCCGACCGAGCAGTACTTC.

This clonotype was found many times. The genes are TRBV29-1 and TRBJ2-7; 10 nucleotides align to TRBD2. Trimming took 6 bases from V and 6 from J; bases not matched to a gene: 2. CDR1 and CDR2 from the germline V gene are SQVTM and ANQGSEA. The CDR3 consists of 11 residues. CDR3 nucleotides: TGCAGCGTCGGGACTAGCGTCGAGCAGTACTTC. The encoded protein is CSVGTSVEQYF.

This clonotype was seen at least ten times. This rearrangement joins TRBV27 to TRBJ2-7; 7 nucleotides match TRBD1. Trimming cost V 7 bases and J 2 bases; bases outside gene matches: 2. Germline assignment: CDR1 MNHEY and CDR2 SMNVEV (reference sequence). The CDR3 is 12 amino acids. CDR3 DNA sequence: TGTGCCAGCACTGACAGGGCCTACGAGCAGTACTTC. Protein: CASTDRAYEQYF.

This clonotype was observed a few times. The genes are TRBV10-2 and TRBJ2-7; no firm D call. The CDR3 has 15 amino acids. Germline lookup yields CDR1 WSHSY and CDR2 SAAADI. Trimming pared 6 bases from V and 0 bases from J, leaving 15 bases between. Here the CDR3 DNA reads TGCGCCAGCAGGAATCCTGGCGCATCCTCCTACGAGCAGTACTTC. It specifies CASRNPGASSYEQYF.

The rearrangement links TRBV10-3 to TRBJ2-3, with TRBD2 identical over 14 bases. Germline V lookup: CDR1 ENHRY, CDR2 SYGVKD. V dropped 2 bases and J dropped 1; count of bases not matched to a gene: 2. This CDR3 contains 17 residues. CDR3 protein: CAISEGGLAGGTDTQYF. The CDR3, as DNA: TGTGCCATCAGTGAGGGGGGACTAGCGGGAGGCACAGATACGCAGTATTTT.

This clonotype was observed many times. This rearrangement joins TRBV12-3 or TRBV12-4 to TRBJ2-2; D is possibly TRBD2 (5 bases). V was shortened by 6 bases and J by 3 bases, with 17 bases between the two germline ends. CDR3 length: 16 residues. The chain's CDR3 is CASRTTSITHTGELFF. The DNA for the CDR3 is TGTGCCAGCAGAACCACTAGTATTACCCACACCGGGGAGCTGTTTTTT.

This clonotype was found a few times. The V and J genes are TRBV4-2 and TRBJ2-1, with 8 bases lining up with TRBD1. J lost 2 bases, V lost 0 bases, and 9 bases had no gene match. CDR1 is LGHNA and CDR2 is YNFKEQ in the germline V gene. The CDR3 runs to 18 residues. The CDR3 DNA follows: TGTGCCAGCAGCCAAGATACTGTCCAGGGGGCACCCTACAATGAGCAGTTCTTC. This translates into CASSQDTVQGAPYNEQFF.

This clonotype was seen more than once but under ten times. The rearrangement uses TRBV28 and TRBJ2-3, with 10 positions matching TRBD2. There are 21 residues in the CDR3. Losses at the gene ends were 3 bases for V and 0 bases for J; bases not matched to a gene: 18. Germline CDR1 reads MDHEN; CDR2 reads SYDVKM. CDR3 sequence (DNA): TGTGCCAGCAGTTTCACGACACTAACTAGCGGGGAGACAACTAGCACAGATACGCAGTATTTT. Amino acid sequence: CASSFTTLTSGETTSTDTQYF.

The V and J genes are TRBV7-6 and TRBJ1-6; D not certain. Deletions cut 5 bases from V and 7 bases from J, with 6 bases between. The CDR3 runs to 12 residues. In germline, CDR1 is SGHVS, CDR2 FNYEAQ. The CDR3 nucleotides read TGTGCCAGCAGCCCACCAAATTCACCCCTCCACTTT. This translates into CASSPPNSPLHF.

This chain connects TRBV11-2 to TRBJ2-2; D remains ambiguous. Germline lookup yields CDR1 SGHAT and CDR2 FQNNGV. Trimming stripped 1 base from V and 6 bases from J, with 15 bases between. The CDR3 consists of 16 residues. CDR3 sequence reads: CASSLAVGYFAGELFF. In DNA, the CDR3 is TGTGCCAGCAGCTTAGCTGTGGGCTATTTTGCCGGGGAGCTGTTTTTT. The whole variable domain, remainder taken from reference TRBV11-2 and TRBJ2-2, is EAGVAQSPRYKIIEKRQSVAFWCNPISGHATLYWYQQILGQGPKLLIQFQNNGVVDDSQLPKDRFSAERLKGVDSTLKIQPAKLEDSAVYLCASSLAVGYFAGELFFGEGSRLTVL.

This clonotype was observed a few times. This sequence joins TRBV6-1 and TRBJ2-1; D remains ambiguous. Germline CDR1 MNHNS, CDR2 SASEGT. CDR3 length equals 13 residues. Trimming took off 5 bases at V and 8 bases at J, with 13 bases between the two ends. In DNA, the CDR3 is TGTGCCAGCAGTCCCTTTTTTGGGGATGAGCAGTTCTTC. Its translation: CASSPFFGDEQFF.

J is TRBJ2-7 and V is TRBV27, with 9 positions matching TRBD1. Germline V CDR1 and CDR2: MNHEY, SMNVEV (reference sequence). This CDR3 is 15 amino acids long. The junction had 5 bases not matched to a gene; V was cut back by 2 bases and J by 3 bases. For the CDR3, the DNA is TGTGCCAGCAGTTTACGGGGACAGGGATTCTACGAGCAGTACTTC. Its translation is CASSLRGQGFYEQYF.

This clonotype was recorded at least ten times. The chain combines TRBV7-8 with TRBJ2-5; TRBD2 is a possible D gene (5 bases). Germline V gene sequence: CDR1 SGHVS, CDR2 FQNEAQ. This CDR3 has 13 amino acids. The ends were cut back, 8 bases at V and 1 base at J, with 11 bases in the middle. CDR3 DNA: TGTGCCAGCGCTAATCTAGCCCAAGAGACCCAGTACTTC. Protein product: CASANLAQETQYF.

The sample holds a few counts of this clonotype. V usage is TRBV11-1 and J usage is TRBJ2-1; tentatively, D is TRBD2 (5 bases). Germline V gives CDR1 SGHAT, CDR2 FQDESV (reference sequence). CDR3 length: 15 amino acids. V gave up 0 bases and J gave up 7 bases, with 13 bases separating them. CDR3 amino acids: CASSLAPGNGNEQFF. CDR3 nucleotide sequence: TGTGCCAGCAGCTTAGCGCCGGGGAATGGGAATGAGCAGTTCTTC.

In the case of this clonotype: A much larger clone lies a single base off, so this may be a read error. The chain uses TRBV10-3 and TRBJ2-7; no reliable D call. The CDR3 is 13 amino acids. The V gene's germline CDR1 is ENHRY and CDR2 SYGVKD. The CDR3 is CTIMGSASYEQYF. Written as DNA, the CDR3 is TGTACCATCATGGGCAGCGCGTCCTACGAGCAGTACTTC.

The CDR3 is CASSQETSAYEQYF. CDR3 in DNA: TGCGCCAGCAGCCAGGAGACTAGTGCGTACGAGCAGTACTTC. This chain uses TRBV4-1 with TRBJ2-7, with D perhaps TRBD2 (6 bases). V was shortened by 3 bases and J by 4 bases, with 13 bases between the two germline ends. The CDR3 is 14 residues long. The germline CDR1 and CDR2 sequences are MGHRA and YSYEKL.

J is TRBJ1-5 and V is TRBV19, with D possibly TRBD1 on 5 matching bases. The CDR3 runs 13 residues. Germline CDR1 and CDR2: LNHDA and SQIVND (reference sequence). Trimming stripped 8 bases from V and 6 bases from J, with 14 bases between. The CDR3 is CASVYTGGQPQHF. CDR3 coding DNA: TGTGCCAGTGTGTACACAGGAGGTCAGCCCCAGCATTTT.

As for this clonotype: Its ends do not fully match the called genes, so a read error is possible. The chain couples TRBV3-1 to TRBJ1-2; D remains ambiguous. Germline lookup yields CDR1 LGHDT and CDR2 YNNKEL (reference sequence). CDR3 length: 15 amino acids. CDR3: CASCQPLTGTYGYTF. The DNA for the CDR3 is TGTGCCAGCTGCCAGCCACTGACGGGAACCTATGGCTACACCTTC.

This clonotype was seen more than once but under ten times. The rearrangement uses TRBV6-5 and TRBJ1-2; TRBD1 might be the D (6 bases). Germline lookup yields CDR1 MNHEY and CDR2 SVGAGI. V was shortened by 2 bases and J by 5 bases, with 15 bases between the two germline ends. The CDR3 length is 15 residues. The CDR3 DNA reads as TGTGCCAGCAGTTACATGGGGGGCTATGAATATGGCTACACCTTC. Translation gives CASSYMGGYEYGYTF.

This clonotype has a handful of counts. The CDR3 sequence is CATRGQETQYF. CDR3 DNA: TGTGCCACCCGGGGGCAAGAGACCCAGTACTTC. The V gene is TRBV10-3, the J gene TRBJ2-5; D is perhaps TRBD2 (6 bases). Per the germline V gene, CDR1 is ENHRY and CDR2 is SYGVKD. V lost 10 bases, J lost 2 bases, and 8 bases lay in between. CDR3 length equals 11 residues.

There are a few counts of this clonotype. The rearrangement uses TRBV15 and TRBJ2-5; D gene ambiguous. Trimming cost V 1 base and J 5 bases, with 14 bases left between them. Per the germline V gene, CDR1 is LNHNV and CDR2 is YYDKDF (reference sequence). This CDR3 spans 15 amino acids. CDR3 bases: TGTGCCACCAGCAGAGTGGAGCCTGCTGTCGAGACCCAGTACTTC. This translates into CATSRVEPAVETQYF.